This passage covers 26 T cell receptor beta chains from one sample sequenced in a study of cytomegalovirus exposure and HLA in healthy donors. PCR amplification relied on 60 Vbeta primers (plus 13 Jbeta primers). Data came from immunoSEQ multiplex PCR; TCRdb stores just in-frame clones and leaves some out. Counted here are about 140,000 clones, approximately 80% occurring once; the ten biggest clones make up 1.4% to 1.5%. The sequencing sample was made of PBMCs. These receptors were obtained from a man aged 25 to 40 in good health and CMV-seropositive.

The chain combines TRBV7-6 with TRBJ2-7; 9 bases fit TRBD2. CDR3 size: 15 residues. V lost 4 bases to trimming and J lost 2 bases; unmatched junction nucleotides: 6. Germline values: CDR1 SGHVS, CDR2 FNYEAQ. CDR3 residues: CASSSATSGAYEQYF. CDR3 DNA: TGTGCCAGCAGCTCGGCGACTAGCGGTGCCTACGAGCAGTACTTC.

This clone was detected only a few times. The chain carries TRBV28 and TRBJ1-1; TRBD1 might be the D (6 bases). The germline V gene has CDR1 MDHEN and CDR2 SYDVKM. V was pared by 2 bases and J by 7 bases, with 8 bases between. This CDR3 has 12 amino acids. The CDR3 sequence is CASSLDRFEAFF. DNA for the CDR3: TGTGCCAGCAGTTTAGACAGGTTTGAAGCTTTCTTT.

The chain links TRBV9 to TRBJ2-5, with D possibly being TRBD1 (6 bases). CDR1 is SGDLS and CDR2 is YYNGEE in the germline V gene. The length of the CDR3 is 13 residues. Trimming stripped 2 bases from V and 5 bases from J, with 10 bases between. CDR3 nucleotide sequence: TGTGCCAGCAGCGTTGCAGGGGCGGAGACCCAGTACTTC. Its protein product is CASSVAGAETQYF.

The gene calls are TRBV4-1 and TRBJ2-5, with TRBD2 matching over 8 bases. V gave up 4 bases and J gave up 1 base; unmatched junction bases: 5. The germline V gene encodes CDR1 MGHRA and CDR2 YSYEKL. The CDR3 is 15 residues long. CDR3 bases: TGCGCCAGCAGCCCGTCAGCGGGGGCCCAAGAGACCCAGTACTTC. As protein: CASSPSAGAQETQYF.

J is TRBJ2-3 and V is TRBV11-2, with 10 bases matching TRBD2. The length of the CDR3 is 15 residues. Germline V gene lookup returns CDR1 SGHAT and CDR2 FQNNGV. J was trimmed by 6 bases and V by 5 bases; bases with no gene match: 8. The CDR3: CASSPGAGGLDTQYF. In DNA form, the CDR3 reads TGTGCCAGCAGCCCGGGAGCGGGGGGGCTGGATACGCAGTATTTT.

V gene TRBV5-1 combines with J gene TRBJ1-6, with D unclear. In germline, CDR1 is SGHRS, CDR2 YFSETQ. Trimming took 5 bases from V and 5 from J, leaving 11 bases between them. The CDR3 runs to 14 residues. For the CDR3, the DNA is TGCGCCAGCAGATTAGGAGAAAATAATTCACCCCTCCACTTT. Encoded protein: CASRLGENNSPLHF.

The V call is TRBV28, the J call TRBJ1-5; TRBD1 aligns across 12 bases. Germline trimming cut 7 bases from V and 7 bases from J; bases unmatched to any gene: 8. CDR3 length: 15 residues. The germline V gene has CDR1 MDHEN and CDR2 SYDVKM. The CDR3 DNA reads as TGTGCCAGCAACATCCGGGACAGGGGGCTACAGCCCCAGCATTTT. It is translated as CASNIRDRGLQPQHF.

The chain couples TRBV28 to TRBJ2-5, with TRBD2 matching over 7 bases. CDR1 and CDR2 from the germline V gene are MDHEN and SYDVKM. V lost 6 bases, J lost 1 base, and 11 bases stayed unmatched. The CDR3 extends over 16 amino acids. CDR3 DNA: TGTGCCAGCAGGGGGGGGGTAGGGCGGACCCAAGAGACCCAGTACTTC. Translation gives CASRGGVGRTQETQYF.

This clone was seen a few times. The V call is TRBV2, the J call TRBJ1-5; D may be TRBD1 (5 bases). Germline CDR1 reads SNHLY; CDR2 reads FYNNEI. The CDR3 totals 16 residues. V lost 2 bases, J lost 8 bases, and 19 bases lay in between. CDR3 in DNA: TGTGCCAGCAGTGAAAGGCTGACAGATGCAATCGAGCCCCAGCATTTT. Its protein product is CASSERLTDAIEPQHF.

This rearrangement joins TRBV28 to TRBJ2-1, with 10 bases aligning to TRBD2. Germline V CDR1 and CDR2: MDHEN, SYDVKM. CDR3 size: 15 residues. J was trimmed by 6 bases and V by 4 bases; bases with no gene match: 6. CDR3 DNA sequence: TGTGCCAGCAGTTCGCTAGCGGGAGTCTTCAATGAGCAGTTCTTC. Its translation: CASSSLAGVFNEQFF. The complete variable domain, with remaining parts taken from reference TRBV28 and TRBJ2-1, reads DVKVTQSSRYLVKRTGEKVFLECVQDMDHENMFWYRQDPGLGLRLIYFSYDVKMKEKGDIPEGYSVSREKKERFSLILESASTNQTSMYLCASSSLAGVFNEQFFGPGTRLTVL.

The chain uses TRBV14 and TRBJ2-7, with D uncertain. Germline loops: CDR1 SGHDN, CDR2 FVKESK. CDR3 size: 11 residues. Here the CDR3 reads CVVLNSYEQYF. For the CDR3, the DNA is TGTGTAGTACTGAACTCCTACGAGCAGTACTTC.

The CDR3 sequence: CSVRQGDTEAFF. As DNA, the CDR3 is TGCAGCGTCCGACAGGGCGACACTGAAGCTTTCTTT. This chain joins TRBV29-1 and TRBJ1-1, with 7 bases fitting TRBD1. Germline CDR1 reads SQVTM; CDR2 reads ANQGSEA. V lost 6 bases to trimming and J lost 3 bases; unmatched junction nucleotides: 4. The CDR3 has 12 amino acids.

This chain uses TRBV28 with TRBJ2-7; no clear D. The CDR3 sequence is 14 residues long. The V end lost 7 bases, the J end lost 1 base, and 14 bases lay between the germline ends. Germline V gene data show CDR1 as MDHEN and CDR2 as SYDVKM. This CDR3 reads CASIPPPVSYEQYF. CDR3 in DNA: TGTGCCAGCATCCCGCCTCCAGTTTCCTACGAGCAGTACTTC.

This clone was found a few times. This sequence joins TRBV5-1 and TRBJ1-2; TRBD1 is a possible D gene (5 bases). Germline-derived CDR1 and CDR2 are SGHRS and YFSETQ. The V end lost 5 bases, the J end lost 7 bases, and 18 bases lay between the germline ends. The CDR3 covers 14 residues. The CDR3 loop reads CASRGDTGRSGYTF. The DNA of the CDR3 is TGCGCCAGCAGGGGGGATACGGGGAGGTCTGGCTACACCTTC. Complete variable domain (other parts from reference TRBV5-1 and TRBJ1-2): KAGVTQTPRYLIKTRGQQVTLSCSPISGHRSVSWYQQTPGQGLQFLFEYFSETQRNKGNFPGRFSGRQFSNSRSEMNVSTLELGDSALYLCASRGDTGRSGYTFGSGTRLTVV.

This chain links TRBV18 with TRBJ2-5, with TRBD1 identical over 12 bases. In germline, CDR1 is KGHSH, CDR2 LQKENI. V trimming: 7 bases; J trimming: 11 bases; junction bases outside the gene matches: 11. The CDR3 is made up of 14 amino acids. CDR3: CASCAGQGAREQYF. Written as DNA, the CDR3 is TGTGCCAGCTGTGCGGGACAGGGGGCTCGGGAGCAGTACTTC.

In DNA form, the CDR3 reads TGTGCCAGCAGACGTCGCGGAGGCACGGCTAACTATGGCTACACCTTC. Its translation is CASRRRGGTANYGYTF. This chain uses TRBV28 with TRBJ1-2; D remains ambiguous. The CDR3 spans 16 residues. Germline loops: CDR1 MDHEN, CDR2 SYDVKM. V lost 6 bases to trimming and J lost 0 bases, with 17 bases between them.

The chain joins TRBV30 to TRBJ2-7, with 7 nucleotides matching TRBD1. Germline V gives CDR1 GTSNPN, CDR2 SVGIG (reference sequence). CDR3 size: 15 residues. The V gene end was trimmed by 1 base and the J gene end by 3 bases; junction bases not matched to a gene: 9. The CDR3 is CAWSERRGLFYEQYF. The CDR3 DNA is TGTGCCTGGAGTGAGCGTAGGGGGCTTTTCTACGAGCAGTACTTC.

The chain recombines TRBV6-5 with TRBJ2-7; weak D call: TRBD2 (6 bases). Germline CDR1 MNHEY, CDR2 SVGAGI. V lost 0 bases and J 6 bases, leaving 18 bases between the germline ends. The CDR3 sequence is 16 residues long. CDR3 sequence reads: CASSYSGVGGTPEQYF. As DNA, the CDR3 is TGTGCCAGCAGTTACTCCGGAGTCGGGGGAACTCCCGAGCAGTACTTC.

The chain has TRBV19 and TRBJ1-3, with 7 bases aligning to TRBD1. This CDR3 region has 14 residues. The junction had 3 bases not matched to a gene; V was cut back by 7 bases and J by 0 bases. Per the germline V gene, CDR1 is LNHDA and CDR2 is SQIVND (reference sequence). The CDR3 sequence: CASMTGSSGNTIYF. DNA for the CDR3: TGTGCCAGTATGACAGGGAGCTCTGGAAACACCATATATTTT.

J is TRBJ1-2 and V is TRBV7-2, with unresolved D. This CDR3 is built from 13 residues. The germline V gene has CDR1 SGHTA and CDR2 FQGNSA. V was shortened by 3 bases and J by 4 bases, with 9 bases between the two germline ends. In nucleotides, the CDR3 is TGTGCCAGCAGCTTGGGCGAGGGCTATGGCTACACCTTC. Translated, it gives CASSLGEGYGYTF.

J is TRBJ2-7 and V is TRBV28; TRBD1 agrees at 8 bases. Germline V gene sequence: CDR1 MDHEN, CDR2 SYDVKM. This CDR3 has 16 amino acids. V dropped 2 bases and J dropped 6; count of bases not matched to a gene: 12. The CDR3 DNA reads as TGTGCCAGCAGTTTAGCTTATGGCAGGGGGCTGGGCGAGCAGTACTTC. Encoded protein: CASSLAYGRGLGEQYF. The full variable domain, in which reference TRBV28 and TRBJ2-7 provide the parts outside the CDR3, is DVKVTQSSRYLVKRTGEKVFLECVQDMDHENMFWYRQDPGLGLRLIYFSYDVKMKEKGDIPEGYSVSREKKERFSLILESASTNQTSMYLCASSLAYGRGLGEQYFGPGTRLTVT.

The chain uses TRBV5-5 and TRBJ1-1; 7 positions match TRBD1. The junction had 11 bases not matched to a gene; V was cut back by 4 bases and J by 11 bases. Germline V gene data show CDR1 as SGHKS and CDR2 as YYEKEE (reference sequence). This CDR3 is built from 13 residues. The chain's CDR3 is CASSQGGRRGAFF. CDR3 DNA: TGTGCCAGCAGCCAAGGGGGCAGGAGAGGGGCTTTCTTT.

Only a few counts were recorded for this clone. The CDR3 nucleotides read TGTGCCAGCAGGACCATAGCGGGAGAATGGGAGCAGTTCTTC. Its translation: CASRTIAGEWEQFF. The gene calls are TRBV28 and TRBJ2-1; 9 positions match TRBD2. Germline V CDR1 and CDR2: MDHEN, SYDVKM. Losses at the gene ends were 6 bases for V and 10 bases for J; bases not matched to a gene: 10. The CDR3 is made up of 14 amino acids.

The CDR3: CASSPTLQETQYF. Written as DNA, the CDR3 is TGTGCCAGCTCACCAACTCTTCAAGAGACCCAGTACTTC. This sequence joins TRBV18 and TRBJ2-5; no definite D call. The CDR3 spans 13 residues. Trimming took off 2 bases at V and 2 bases at J, with 6 bases between the two ends. In germline, CDR1 is KGHSH, CDR2 LQKENI.

This rearrangement joins TRBV27 to TRBJ2-3, with D possibly matching TRBD2 (5 bases). V was pared by 5 bases and J by 6 bases, with 12 bases between. This CDR3 has 13 residues. Germline loops: CDR1 MNHEY, CDR2 SMNVEV (reference sequence). CDR3 sequence (DNA): TGTGCCAGCAGTATACTAGGGAGCGATACGCAGTATTTT. Amino acids: CASSILGSDTQYF.

This clone has a handful of counts. The genes are TRBV6-5 and TRBJ1-1, with D perhaps TRBD1 (5 bases). V lost 4 bases, J lost 6 bases, and 12 bases lay in between. The CDR3 is 13 amino acids. Per germline, CDR1 MNHEY and CDR2 SVGAGI. This CDR3 reads CASSSGATSEAFF. In nucleotides, the CDR3 is TGTGCCAGCAGTTCTGGGGCTACTTCTGAAGCTTTCTTT.